The present T cell receptor beta chain was sequenced within a study of human T cells and chemical hapten exposure (dated by TCRdb to the early 2020s). About the study as a whole: For sensitization, 2% DPC in acetone was applied to a 2 cm by 2 cm area of upper inner arm skin. Throughout the approximately 24-week study period, patients were also given weekly therapeutic DPC doses on the scalp. Patch testing was performed on the upper back with Finn chambers containing 0.01% DPC, and the patch tests were scored after 6 days according to International Contact Dermatitis Research Group standards. Most of the patients in the cohort were female, and the cohort covered alopecia areata with under or over 50% scalp involvement, alopecia totalis and alopecia universalis. Libraries were pooled for sequencing, and variation in per-sample TCR yields was attributed mainly to small differences in library volumes within the pool. This study followed changes in the peripheral blood TCR repertoire in vivo during primary and secondary sensitization of alopecia patients to the hapten diphenylcyclopropenone (DPC). Blood samples were taken from patients before sensitization (week 0) and then at 2, 6 and about 24 weeks after DPC sensitization. About 29 alopecia patients gave blood for TCR sequencing at one to four time points (pre-sensitization, 2, 6 and 24 weeks). What the work shows at the level of the full study, not this receptor alone: Repeated subsampling changed both the strength of the expansion versus patch-test correlation and the threshold at which that correlation became significant. Compared with pre-sensitization or healthy control sets, expanded TCRs formed significantly more large CDR3 similarity clusters, which is consistent with antigen-driven responses. Because all patients had alopecia, a presumed autoimmune disease, the immune response of the patients might differ from that of healthy individuals. DPC sensitization did not change how many TCRs were above 1 in 1000 frequency, and no evidence was found of alterations in global repertoire structure. A positive correlation was found between the number of PT1 expanded TCRs and patch test score, with significance reached at thresholds 8, 16 and 32 but not 4.

On this clonotype: The specificity of this receptor is unknown. Base qualities are not provided; no much larger clone lies one nucleotide away.

Library preparation used RACE. This sample was sequenced with a NextSeq 500. During library preparation, unique molecular identifiers were attached to individual cDNA molecules so that TCRs could be counted in a quantitative, reproducible way. Each blood RNA sample was used to sequence both TCR alpha and TCR beta chains. For the original study's pipeline: Samples had a median of roughly 91,000 TCRs, with a range from roughly 23,224 to 750,000. The Decombinator software suite was used to annotate V, J and CDR3 in the TCR reads. To make PS versus PT1 abundance plots, every sample was subsampled to the same number of TCRs (28,000). TCRs were defined as expanded if absent before sensitization and observed at least eight times at the 2-week time point. TCRdb took the public reads, trimmed them with fastp at Q25, ran MiXCR for clone calling and kept in-frame beta chains. All rows with the same CDR3 protein become a single entry with the most common DNA and genes. In this record, the V and J calls reflect TCRdb's handling and not the investigators' own analysis. Here the sample has about 71,000 distinct CDR3 sequences; roughly 9.8% occur a single time. The ten largest clones represent approximately 3% of the sample.

The time point label on this specimen signifies: patch test 1, 2 weeks after DPC sensitization. This specimen's treatment or condition label, interpreted: therapeutic diphenylcyclopropenone sensitization with weekly scalp DPC. At each patch-test visit, blood was drawn before the patch test was applied. To be eligible, patients had to be aged 18 to 70, diagnosed with alopecia and judged suitable for DPC therapy, while pregnant patients were excluded. Unfractionated whole blood was collected in Tempus Blood RNA tubes, and total RNA was extracted from that blood. A distance of 10 bases separates the germline ends of V and J, which lose 6 bases and 2 bases respectively. There are 13 amino acids in the CDR3, from cysteine to phenylalanine inclusive. Only the CDR3 region is kept as DNA, spanning 39 bases read in frame from base 1.

This sequence was found in a woman in her 40s with alopecia areata. Some clones in this sample may be carry-over from other donors' samples. The sequenced sample was whole blood, obtained in connection with sensitization to the hapten diphenylcyclopropenone (DPC). The chain uses TRBV12-3 or TRBV12-4 and TRBJ1-1, with no confidently assigned D gene. The bases are TGTGCCAGCAGCCAGAGGGAAAACACTGAAGCTTTCTTT. Its coded protein is CASSQRENTEAFF.